The clone carrying this T cell receptor beta chain has just a few counts. What it binds is unknown. Looked up from germline, CDR1 is MRHNA and CDR2 is SNTAGT. The CDR3 has 13 residues. Germline trimming cut 8 bases from V and 7 bases from J; bases unmatched to any gene: 9. These data come from a study of beta chain features in type 1 diabetes. Overall study findings and caveats: Amplification by PCR could prefer shorter templates, with the same effect in patients and controls. Comparison showed that naive, central memory and Treg TCRB repertoires appeared more similar among patients than among healthy donors. Type 1 diabetes patients had moderately but significantly shorter TCRB CDR3s in all four CD4+ subsets.

CD45RO/CCR7/CD25/CD127/CD95/CD27 sorting isolated CD4+ naive, central memory, regulatory and stem cell-like memory cells. Expressed TCRB transcripts were sequenced because the isolated RNA had all been reverse transcribed beforehand. Profiling relied on immunoSEQ multiplex PCR, and the TCRdb table lists in-frame clones only, not all of them. Of around 180,000 clones listed, about 7.9% are singletons. The chain has TRBV6-4 and TRBJ1-2, with 8 bases fitting TRBD1. The material sequenced was central memory CD4+ T cells from blood. The TCR was taken from a man younger than 35 with type 1 diabetes. Here the CDR3 reads CASRGTGESGYTF. DNA of the CDR3: TGTGCCAGCCGGGGGACAGGAGAGTCTGGCTACACCTTC.